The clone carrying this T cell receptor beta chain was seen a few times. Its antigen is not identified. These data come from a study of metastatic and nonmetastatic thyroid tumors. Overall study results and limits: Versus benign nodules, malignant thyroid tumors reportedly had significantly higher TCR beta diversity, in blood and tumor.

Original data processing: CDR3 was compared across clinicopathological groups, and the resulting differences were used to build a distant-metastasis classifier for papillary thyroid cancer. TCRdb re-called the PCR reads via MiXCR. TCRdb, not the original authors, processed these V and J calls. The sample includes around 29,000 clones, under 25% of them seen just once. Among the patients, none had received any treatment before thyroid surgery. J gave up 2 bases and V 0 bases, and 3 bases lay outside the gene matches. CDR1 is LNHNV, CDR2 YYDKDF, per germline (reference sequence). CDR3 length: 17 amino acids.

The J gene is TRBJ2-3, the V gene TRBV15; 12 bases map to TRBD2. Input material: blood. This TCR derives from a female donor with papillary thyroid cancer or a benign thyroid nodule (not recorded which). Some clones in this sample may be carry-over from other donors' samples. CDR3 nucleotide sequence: TGTGCCACCAGCAGAGATCGGACTAGCGGGAACACAGATACGCAGTATTTT. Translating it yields CATSRDRTSGNTDTQYF.